This entry is about one T cell receptor beta chain. Its target is unknown. The PCR contained 60 Vbeta and 13 Jbeta primers. The table came from immunoSEQ multiplex PCR; TCRdb's copy has only in-frame clones and leaves some out. The sample holds some 130,000 clones, roughly three quarters seen once. This entry belongs to a study of cytomegalovirus exposure and HLA in healthy donors. Study-wide findings and caveats: Equally common other TCR beta chains were less clonally expanded than HLA-associated ones, a later analysis found. Only CMV serostatus was available as immune exposure information. Later analysis demonstrated an association between a missense DCLRE1C variant and TCR beta V- and J-gene trimming.

CDR1 is MGHRA, CDR2 YSYEKL, per germline. Trimming shortened V by 4 bases and J by 2 bases, and 12 bases separated the two germline ends. The CDR3 is made up of 14 amino acids. This chain connects TRBV4-1 to TRBJ2-7; no definite D call. The sample was PBMCs. This TCR came from a man aged 40-55 years in good health and CMV-seronegative. The DNA of the CDR3 is TGCGCCAGCAGCCTGTTCACAGAGACCTACGAGCAGTACTTC. It is translated as CASSLFTETYEQYF.